One sample yielded the 21 T cell receptor beta chains listed below, sequenced in a study of CD4 T cells in relation to SARS-CoV-2 and coronaviruses. Only in-frame clones appear in the TCRdb table, and some are missing; sequencing was by immunoSEQ multiplex PCR. Here the sample spans some 64,000 clones, roughly 93% being singletons. CD4+ T cells from unexposed donors were obtained before the COVID-19 pandemic (2011-2018). The sample consisted of naive CD4+ T cells from PBMCs. Indicated subset: naive CD4+ T cells isolated by negative enrichment. The receptor source for this set is a human donor in good health.

The chain joins TRBV18 to TRBJ2-1, with D possibly being TRBD2 (6 bases). Germline V lookup: CDR1 KGHSH, CDR2 LQKENI. The CDR3 has 14 amino acids. Trimming removed 3 bases at V and 5 bases at J, with 11 bases between. In nucleotides, the CDR3 is TGTGCCAGCTCACCCATACTAGCTGACAATGAGCAGTTCTTC. Protein product: CASSPILADNEQFF.

This clone was recorded only once. The chain uses TRBV5-1 and TRBJ1-1; perhaps TRBD1 as D (5 bases). Trimming stripped 0 bases from V and 0 bases from J, with 12 bases between. This CDR3 is built from 16 residues. Germline assignment: CDR1 SGHRS and CDR2 YFSETQ. The CDR3 protein is CASSLDMGVVNTEAFF. CDR3 coding DNA: TGCGCCAGCAGCTTGGACATGGGGGTGGTGAACACTGAAGCTTTCTTT.

The rearrangement links TRBV19 to TRBJ2-5, with 9 bases fitting TRBD1. Germline CDR1 LNHDA, CDR2 SQIVND (reference sequence). Trimming at V came to 5 bases and at J to 4 bases, leaving 5 bases not matched to a gene. This CDR3 region has 14 residues. The CDR3 DNA reads as TGTGCCAGTAGTGCCTACAGGGGGCGAGAGACCCAGTACTTC. Translating gives CASSAYRGRETQYF. The whole variable domain, filled in from reference TRBV19 and TRBJ2-5, reads DGGITQSPKYLFRKEGQNVTLSCEQNLNHDAMYWYRQDPGQGLRLIYYSQIVNDFQKGDIAEGYSVSREKKESFPLTVTSAQKNPTAFYLCASSAYRGRETQYFGPGTRLLVL.

Note on this clone: Additional DNA sequences in this sample encode the identical CDR3. V and J are TRBV29-1 and TRBJ2-2; 12 bases line up with TRBD2. Losses at the gene ends were 6 bases for V and 2 bases for J; bases not matched to a gene: 7. The germline V gene encodes CDR1 SQVTM and CDR2 ANQGSEA. The CDR3 has 16 amino acids. The CDR3 DNA reads as TGCAGCGTGCCCGGACTAGCGGGAACTAACACCGGGGAGCTGTTTTTT. Translation: CSVPGLAGTNTGELFF.

The rearrangement links TRBV28 to TRBJ2-7; D gene ambiguous. CDR3 size: 12 residues. Trimming left V 7 bases short and J 5 bases short, with 12 bases between. In germline, CDR1 is MDHEN, CDR2 SYDVKM. Here the CDR3 reads CASTDRADEQYF. Written as DNA, the CDR3 is TGTGCCAGCACGGATAGGGCCGACGAGCAGTACTTC.

This rearrangement joins TRBV24-1 to TRBJ2-5; 7 bases line up with TRBD1. Germline CDR1 and CDR2: KGHDR and SFDVKD. CDR3 length: 16 amino acids. V shed 3 bases, J shed 1 base, and the junction held 7 bases outside the gene matches. CDR3 protein: CATSDKDRTTQETQYF. The CDR3 DNA is TGTGCCACCAGTGATAAGGACAGGACAACCCAAGAGACCCAGTACTTC.

The rearrangement uses TRBV10-1 and TRBJ2-5; a weak D match, TRBD2 (5 bases). The CDR3 has 13 residues. Looked up from germline, CDR1 is WNHNN and CDR2 is SYGVQD (reference sequence). Trimming cost V 2 bases and J 7 bases, with 11 bases left between them. The CDR3 here is CASSETDEGTQYF. CDR3 in DNA: TGCGCCAGCAGTGAGACGGACGAGGGGACCCAGTACTTC.

The V gene is TRBV9, the J gene TRBJ2-1; 7 bases line up with TRBD2. CDR1 is SGDLS, CDR2 YYNGEE, per germline. V lost 4 bases, J lost 2 bases, and 6 bases stayed unmatched. CDR3 size: 15 residues. The CDR3 DNA follows: TGTGCCAGCAGCACCCTAGCGGAACCCTACAATGAGCAGTTCTTC. Its translation is CASSTLAEPYNEQFF.

The rearrangement joins TRBV6-5 to TRBJ2-7; D is possibly TRBD2 (6 bases). V was clipped by 6 bases and J by 0 bases, with 9 bases between them. The V gene's germline CDR1 is MNHEY and CDR2 SVGAGI. There are 13 residues in the CDR3. The CDR3 coding sequence is TGTGCCAGCAGGGAGGGGAGCTCCTACGAGCAGTACTTC. This gives the protein CASREGSSYEQYF.

This chain uses TRBV18 with TRBJ2-5; TRBD1 agrees at 9 bases. The CDR3 has 14 residues. From germline, CDR1 is KGHSH and CDR2 LQKENI. Unmatched junction bases numbered 4, after V lost 3 bases and J lost 5 bases. CDR3 nucleotide sequence: TGTGCCAGCTCACCGCCCGGGACAGGGGAGACCCAGTACTTC. Translated: CASSPPGTGETQYF.

The rearrangement joins TRBV6-1 to TRBJ2-3; the D is unclear. V was clipped by 2 bases and J by 2 bases, with 8 bases between them. This CDR3 is built from 14 residues. CDR1 is MNHNS and CDR2 is SASEGT in the germline V gene. The CDR3 loop reads CASSEPGNTDTQYF. The CDR3 DNA is TGTGCCAGCAGTGAACCAGGCAACACAGATACGCAGTATTTT.

V and J are TRBV6-6 and TRBJ1-3; no definite D call. This CDR3 contains 13 residues. Trimming cost V 6 bases and J 0 bases, with 6 bases left between them. Germline values: CDR1 MNHNY, CDR2 SVGAGI (reference sequence). CDR3 amino acids: CASSTVSGNTIYF. The CDR3 DNA sequence: TGTGCCAGCAGCACGGTCTCTGGAAACACCATATATTTT.

The chain carries TRBV6-6 and TRBJ1-2; D is perhaps TRBD1 (5 bases). Germline lookup yields CDR1 MNHNY and CDR2 SVGAGI (reference sequence). This CDR3 has 16 residues. Trimming took 0 bases from V and 5 from J, leaving 16 bases between them. CDR3 sequence: CASSYSIIGEGYGYTF. The CDR3 DNA sequence: TGTGCCAGCAGTTACTCGATAATAGGGGAAGGGTATGGCTACACCTTC.

The chain recombines TRBV12-3 or TRBV12-4 with TRBJ2-7; D is possibly TRBD1 (6 bases). The germline V and J ends were trimmed by 3 bases and 5 bases, with 11 bases remaining between them. The CDR3 spans 13 residues. CDR3 sequence: CASSFNRVNEQYF. Here the CDR3 DNA reads TGTGCCAGCAGTTTCAACAGGGTTAACGAGCAGTACTTC.

The chain combines TRBV7-3 with TRBJ2-2, with D perhaps TRBD1 or TRBD2 (6 bases each). Trimming stripped 5 bases from V and 4 bases from J, with 17 bases between. Germline V CDR1 and CDR2: SGHTA, FQGTGA. The CDR3 contains 16 residues. The CDR3 is CASSRRTVGGTGELFF. The CDR3 DNA follows: TGTGCCAGCAGCCGCCGGACAGTCGGGGGCACCGGGGAGCTGTTTTTT.

The CDR3 loop is CASSFSGNQETQYF. The CDR3 nucleotides read TGCGCCAGCAGCTTTTCCGGGAACCAAGAGACCCAGTACTTC. The V and J genes are TRBV5-1 and TRBJ2-5; TRBD2 is a possible D gene (5 bases). There are 14 residues in the CDR3. Germline V gene lookup returns CDR1 SGHRS and CDR2 YFSETQ. Trimming took off 2 bases at V and 0 bases at J, with 8 bases between the two ends.

The rearrangement uses TRBV12-3 or TRBV12-4 and TRBJ1-2; D is ambiguous. CDR3 length: 11 amino acids. V was trimmed by 6 bases and J by 4 bases, leaving 6 bases between them. CDR3 coding DNA: TGTGCCAGCAGCGCGGGCTATGGCTACACCTTC. The encoded protein is CASSAGYGYTF.

This chain links TRBV28 with TRBJ1-2; 8 bases fit TRBD1. In germline, CDR1 is MDHEN, CDR2 SYDVKM. After removal of 4 bases from V and 7 bases from J, the junction contained 5 bases not matched to a gene. The CDR3 loop spans 13 amino acids. The CDR3 loop is CASSYTGGFGYTF. The CDR3 nucleotides read TGTGCCAGCAGTTATACAGGGGGTTTTGGCTACACCTTC.

This chain connects TRBV30 to TRBJ2-1, with 9 positions matching TRBD1. The germline gives CDR1 GTSNPN, CDR2 SVGIG (reference sequence). The CDR3 is 15 residues long. V trimming: 3 bases; J trimming: 6 bases; junction bases outside the gene matches: 9. The CDR3 here is CAWSLWDRDPNEQFF. The CDR3 DNA follows: TGTGCCTGGAGCCTCTGGGACAGGGACCCCAATGAGCAGTTCTTC. The entire variable domain, with the rest obtained from reference TRBV30 and TRBJ2-1, is as follows: SQTIHQWPATLVQPVGSPLSLECTVEGTSNPNLYWYRQAAGRGLQLLFYSVGIGQISSEVPQNLSASRPQDRQFILSSKKLLLSDSGFYLCAWSLWDRDPNEQFFGPGTRLTVL.

J is TRBJ1-5 and V is TRBV6-1; D might be TRBD1 (6 bases). Trimming pared 1 base from V and 3 bases from J, leaving 19 bases between. The CDR3 length is 18 residues. Germline V lookup: CDR1 MNHNS, CDR2 SASEGT. Here the CDR3 reads CASSEGPVGRQANQPQHF. DNA of the CDR3: TGTGCCAGCAGTGAAGGTCCCGTGGGCAGACAGGCCAATCAGCCCCAGCATTTT.

The J gene is TRBJ2-5, the V gene TRBV18; D unclear. Germline lookup yields CDR1 KGHSH and CDR2 LQKENI. V was shortened by 0 bases and J by 4 bases, with 6 bases between the two germline ends. The CDR3 extends over 13 amino acids. CDR3 loop: CASSPPVRETQYF. DNA for the CDR3: TGTGCCAGCTCACCACCGGTGCGAGAGACCCAGTACTTC. The variable domain in full, completed from reference TRBV18 and TRBJ2-5, reads NAGVMQNPRHLVRRRGQEARLRCSPMKGHSHVYWYRQLPEEGLKFMVYLQKENIIDESGMPKERFSAEFPKEGPSILRIQQVVRGDSAAYFCASSPPVRETQYFGPGTRLLVL.